Shown below are 32 T cell receptor beta chains from a single sample sequenced in a study of blood T cell repertoires in COVID-19. Using immunoSEQ multiplex PCR, the repertoire was profiled, and TCRdb retains in-frame clones only, with some absent. The sample yields 60,000 to 75,000 clones, approximately 70% seen once. Sequencing was performed on PBMCs or T cells enriched from blood (not recorded which). These receptors all stem from an older woman who had been exposed to COVID-19.

The chain couples TRBV2 to TRBJ2-3, with D tentatively TRBD2 (6 bases). Germline V gene sequence: CDR1 SNHLY, CDR2 FYNNEI. There are 14 residues in the CDR3. V dropped 6 bases and J dropped 0 bases, with 10 bases sitting between them. The CDR3 is CASRGGGSTDTQYF. The CDR3 coding sequence is TGTGCCAGCAGGGGGGGAGGTAGCACAGATACGCAGTATTTT.

This chain connects TRBV28 to TRBJ2-1, with 8 bases fitting TRBD1. J gave up 10 bases and V 2 bases, and 4 bases lay outside the gene matches. The CDR3 spans 13 residues. Germline V gives CDR1 MDHEN, CDR2 SYDVKM. In DNA form, the CDR3 reads TGTGCCAGCAGTTTAAGACAGGGGAGAGAGCAGTTCTTC. This gives the protein CASSLRQGREQFF.

V is TRBV19 and J is TRBJ1-1; 7 positions match TRBD1. The junction had 18 bases not matched to a gene; V was cut back by 6 bases and J by 5 bases. The CDR3 runs 17 residues. Germline values: CDR1 LNHDA, CDR2 SQIVND (reference sequence). The DNA of the CDR3 is TGTGCCAGTAGCAAGGGACGGGACAGAGGGGGGAGAACTGAAGCTTTCTTT. Translating gives CASSKGRDRGGRTEAFF.

This chain joins TRBV15 and TRBJ1-4, with D perhaps matching TRBD1 (5 bases). CDR3 size: 16 residues. Trimming stripped 0 bases from V and 5 bases from J, with 13 bases between. In germline, CDR1 is LNHNV, CDR2 YYDKDF (reference sequence). Here the CDR3 reads CATSRDQGRANEKLFF. In nucleotides, the CDR3 is TGTGCCACCAGCAGAGATCAAGGCAGGGCGAATGAAAAACTGTTTTTT. Combining the CDR3 with reference TRBV15 and TRBJ1-4 gives the whole variable domain DAMVIQNPRYQVTQFGKPVTLSCSQTLNHNVMYWYQQKSSQAPKLLFHYYDKDFNNEADTPDNFQSRRPNTSFCFLDIRSPGLGDTAMYLCATSRDQGRANEKLFFGSGTQLSVL.

The chain uses TRBV7-3 and TRBJ1-2; D unclear. The V and J ends lost 5 bases and 4 bases respectively, with 17 bases between them. CDR1 is SGHTA, CDR2 FQGTGA, per germline. This CDR3 has 15 amino acids. CDR3 protein: CASSESREEGYGYTF. The DNA for the CDR3 is TGTGCCAGCAGCGAATCACGGGAGGAAGGCTATGGCTACACCTTC.

This clone was seen a few times. The chain couples TRBV19 to TRBJ1-4, with 7 bases that match TRBD1. This CDR3 is built from 15 residues. With V trimmed by 3 bases and J by 5 bases, 6 bases remained unmatched. From germline, CDR1 is LNHDA and CDR2 SQIVND (reference sequence). This chain's CDR3 is CASSIGGQINEKLFF. DNA of the CDR3: TGTGCCAGTAGTATTGGGGGACAGATCAATGAAAAACTGTTTTTT.

V usage is TRBV5-8 and J usage is TRBJ2-2; D remains ambiguous. V was shortened by 2 bases and J by 6 bases, with 8 bases between the two germline ends. Germline V gene data show CDR1 as SGHTS and CDR2 as YDEGEE. This CDR3 contains 13 residues. CDR3 loop: CASSLVSAGELFF. The CDR3 region has the DNA TGTGCCAGCAGCTTAGTAAGCGCCGGGGAGCTGTTTTTT.

V gene TRBV19 combines with J gene TRBJ2-3; 10 bases map to TRBD2. CDR1 LNHDA and CDR2 SQIVND come from the germline V gene (reference sequence). The CDR3 spans 18 residues. With 7 bases clipped from V and 4 bases from J, the junction kept 17 bases outside the gene matches. CDR3 amino acids: CASTFLASGSPRADTQYF. The DNA for the CDR3 is TGTGCCAGTACCTTCCTGGCTAGCGGGAGCCCTAGGGCAGATACGCAGTATTTT.

The V gene is TRBV7-9, the J gene TRBJ1-3; perhaps TRBD1 as D (6 bases). The germline V and J ends were trimmed by 1 base and 0 bases, with 10 bases remaining between them. Germline assignment: CDR1 SEHNR and CDR2 FQNEAQ (reference sequence). The CDR3 has 16 amino acids. CDR3 in DNA: TGTGCCAGCAGCTTAGGCGGGGGCCACTCTGGAAACACCATATATTTT. Protein product: CASSLGGGHSGNTIYF.

V is TRBV9 and J is TRBJ1-2; D gene uncertain. Germline V gives CDR1 SGDLS, CDR2 YYNGEE. CDR3 size: 11 residues. The V and J ends lost 3 bases and 4 bases respectively, with 4 bases between them. CDR3: CASSARYGYTF. CDR3 in DNA: TGTGCCAGCAGCGCCCGCTATGGCTACACCTTC.

The gene calls are TRBV4-2 and TRBJ1-1; D is uncertain. V was trimmed by 0 bases and J by 5 bases, leaving 16 bases between them. Germline CDR1 and CDR2: LGHNA and YNFKEQ. CDR3 length equals 16 residues. The CDR3 reads CASSQDITGGKTEAFF. As DNA, the CDR3 is TGTGCCAGCAGCCAAGATATAACGGGAGGGAAGACTGAAGCTTTCTTT.

This rearrangement joins TRBV30 to TRBJ1-1, with a weak D call TRBD1 (5 bases). Trimming shortened V by 0 bases and J by 8 bases, and 10 bases separated the two germline ends. Germline CDR1 is GTSNPN and CDR2 is SVGIG (reference sequence). The CDR3 length is 12 residues. The CDR3 loop is CAWSVDSQEAFF. Written as DNA, the CDR3 is TGTGCCTGGAGTGTAGACAGCCAGGAAGCTTTCTTT.

The V gene is TRBV19, the J gene TRBJ1-5, with 8 positions matching TRBD1. V gave up 4 bases and J gave up 7 bases; unmatched junction bases: 12. This CDR3 has 16 residues. Germline values: CDR1 LNHDA, CDR2 SQIVND (reference sequence). CDR3 coding DNA: TGTGCCAGTAGTAACCGAGGACAGGGAAATCAACAGCCCCAGCATTTT. Translating it yields CASSNRGQGNQQPQHF.

The count of this clone is one. The CDR3 spells CASSAGLGSSSYEQYF. The CDR3 nucleotides are TGTGCCAGCAGCGCTGGACTCGGGAGCTCCTCCTACGAGCAGTACTTC. The chain employs TRBV7-8 and TRBJ2-7; TRBD2 might be the D (6 bases). The CDR3 contains 16 residues. Trimming cost V 5 bases and J 0 bases, with 17 bases left between them. The germline V gene encodes CDR1 SGHVS and CDR2 FQNEAQ.

This clone was picked up a small number of times. V gene TRBV5-4 combines with J gene TRBJ2-1, with D possibly being TRBD2 (5 bases). The CDR3 runs to 14 residues. Germline V gene data show CDR1 as SGHNT and CDR2 as YYREEE (reference sequence). Trimming removed 4 bases at V and 0 bases at J, with 8 bases between. CDR3: CASSARDSYNEQFF. The CDR3 DNA follows: TGTGCCAGCAGCGCTCGGGACTCCTACAATGAGCAGTTCTTC.

V and J are TRBV7-6 and TRBJ2-7; the match to TRBD1 covers 9 bases. From germline, CDR1 is SGHVS and CDR2 FNYEAQ. Trimming removed 5 bases from V and 7 bases from J; junction bases left unmatched: 9. CDR3 size: 14 residues. In DNA, the CDR3 is TGTGCCAGCAGCCCAGGGACAGGGTTGGTAGAGCAGTACTTC. Its protein product is CASSPGTGLVEQYF.

The rearrangement links TRBV19 to TRBJ1-2; 8 bases align to TRBD1. V lost 5 bases to trimming and J lost 7 bases; unmatched junction nucleotides: 6. CDR3 size: 13 residues. CDR1 LNHDA and CDR2 SQIVND come from the germline V gene (reference sequence). The CDR3 coding sequence is TGTGCCAGTAGTTCGGACAGGGACCGTGGCTACACCTTC. Protein: CASSSDRDRGYTF.

The chain joins TRBV18 to TRBJ1-1; TRBD1 matches at 9 bases. The V gene's germline CDR1 is KGHSH and CDR2 LQKENI. This CDR3 is 15 amino acids long. V lost 1 base, J lost 8 bases, and 8 bases stayed unmatched. The CDR3 region has the DNA TGTGCCAGCTCACCACACACTCTTGACAGGGGGGAAGCTTTCTTT. This translates into CASSPHTLDRGEAFF.

The V gene is TRBV5-1, the J gene TRBJ2-1, with 10 nucleotides matching TRBD2. This CDR3 comprises 14 residues. The germline V gene encodes CDR1 SGHRS and CDR2 YFSETQ. With 2 bases clipped from V and 7 bases from J, the junction kept 3 bases outside the gene matches. The CDR3 here is CASSFSGRDNEQFF. Written as DNA, the CDR3 is TGCGCCAGCAGCTTCAGCGGGAGGGATAATGAGCAGTTCTTC. Based on the CDR3 plus reference TRBV5-1 and TRBJ2-1, the full variable domain is KAGVTQTPRYLIKTRGQQVTLSCSPISGHRSVSWYQQTPGQGLQFLFEYFSETQRNKGNFPGRFSGRQFSNSRSEMNVSTLELGDSALYLCASSFSGRDNEQFFGPGTRLTVL.

V and J are TRBV29-1 and TRBJ1-1; D not certain. Per germline, CDR1 SQVTM and CDR2 ANQGSEA. The V end was cut by 8 bases, the J end by 3 bases, with 19 bases between. The CDR3 sequence is 14 residues long. The CDR3, as DNA: TGCAGCTCCCGGGGAGGGAGGCAAGACACTGAAGCTTTCTTT. This gives the protein CSSRGGRQDTEAFF.

The chain uses TRBV29-1 and TRBJ2-2; 7 bases are a match to TRBD1. The germline V gene has CDR1 SQVTM and CDR2 ANQGSEA. Trimming took 4 bases from V and 5 from J; bases not matched to a gene: 7. The CDR3 consists of 14 residues. CDR3 residues: CSVGPGQQTGELFF. The CDR3 nucleotides read TGCAGCGTTGGTCCGGGACAGCAGACCGGGGAGCTGTTTTTT.

This clone was seen only once. The chain uses TRBV6-6 and TRBJ2-2; weak D call: TRBD1 (6 bases). V shed 6 bases and J shed 4 bases, with 15 bases lying between them. The CDR3 sequence is 15 residues long. Germline V gene sequence: CDR1 MNHNY, CDR2 SVGAGI (reference sequence). The CDR3: CASSVRGSGTGELFF. As DNA, the CDR3 is TGTGCCAGCAGCGTCAGGGGCTCGGGCACCGGGGAGCTGTTTTTT.

The CDR3 DNA is TGTGCCAGCAGCTCGGGACAGGGTGGCGCAGATACGCAGTATTTT. Its translation is CASSSGQGGADTQYF. This rearrangement joins TRBV7-7 to TRBJ2-3, with 9 bases matching TRBD1. V was clipped by 4 bases and J by 4 bases; unmatched bases: 6. The germline V gene encodes CDR1 SSHAT and CDR2 FNYEAQ (reference sequence). This CDR3 is built from 15 residues.

This clone occurred many times. The rearrangement uses TRBV5-4 and TRBJ2-3; 9 bases map to TRBD1. This CDR3 is built from 14 residues. The junction had 5 bases not matched to a gene; V was cut back by 4 bases and J by 5 bases. Germline CDR1 and CDR2: SGHNT and YYREEE (reference sequence). DNA for the CDR3: TGTGCCAGCAGCGGAAGGACAGGGGTAGATACGCAGTATTTT. It encodes CASSGRTGVDTQYF.

This clone was observed a handful of times. This chain joins TRBV10-3 and TRBJ2-1, with 14 bases lining up with TRBD2. Unmatched junction bases numbered 13, after V lost 6 bases and J lost 9 bases. CDR3 size: 17 residues. The germline gives CDR1 ENHRY, CDR2 SYGVKD. This CDR3 is CAIREPLGLAGAGEQFF. CDR3 DNA sequence: TGTGCCATCAGAGAACCGTTGGGACTAGCGGGGGCGGGTGAGCAGTTCTTC.

This sequence joins TRBV5-4 and TRBJ1-6, with D unresolved. This CDR3 contains 15 residues. Trimming left V 2 bases short and J 4 bases short, with 10 bases between. Germline values: CDR1 SGHNT, CDR2 YYREEE (reference sequence). CDR3 loop: CASSFDTVYNSPLHF. The CDR3 DNA reads TGTGCCAGCAGCTTTGATACGGTTTATAATTCACCCCTCCACTTT.

This clone is a singleton in its sample. The V gene is TRBV6-2 or TRBV6-3, the J gene TRBJ2-5; TRBD2 is a possible D gene (5 bases). The germline V gene encodes CDR1 MNHEY and CDR2 SVGEGT. Trimming stripped 6 bases from V and 5 bases from J, with 10 bases between. The CDR3 totals 12 residues. For the CDR3, the DNA is TGTGCCAGCAGCCGAACGGGGGAGACCCAGTACTTC. This codes for CASSRTGETQYF.

This clone was counted a few times. CDR3 coding DNA: TGTGCCAGCAGTGAGGGGATCAGGGGCTATCAGCCCCAGCATTTT. Translation: CASSEGIRGYQPQHF. The V and J genes are TRBV25-1 and TRBJ1-5; D is possibly TRBD1 (6 bases). Germline loops: CDR1 MGHDK, CDR2 SYGVNS. The CDR3 is 15 residues long. The V end lost 3 bases, the J end lost 5 bases, and 14 bases lay between the germline ends. Based on the CDR3 plus reference TRBV25-1 and TRBJ1-5, the full variable domain is EADIYQTPRYLVIGTGKKITLECSQTMGHDKMYWYQQDPGMELHLIHYSYGVNSTEKGDLSSESTVSRIRTEHFPLTLESARPSHTSQYLCASSEGIRGYQPQHFGDGTRLSIL.

The V gene is TRBV6-5, the J gene TRBJ2-7, with 7 bases fitting TRBD1. The V gene's germline CDR1 is MNHEY and CDR2 SVGAGI. Trimming cost V 6 bases and J 3 bases; bases outside gene matches: 5. CDR3 length equals 13 residues. In nucleotides, the CDR3 is TGTGCCAGCAGCTTATACAGGGGCTACGAGCAGTACTTC. Protein: CASSLYRGYEQYF.

This clone appeared a single time. The chain is built from TRBV27 and TRBJ2-5, with D possibly being TRBD2 (7 bases). This CDR3 region has 16 residues. Trimming removed 2 bases from V and 1 base from J, with 14 bases in between. Germline CDR1 and CDR2: MNHEY and SMNVEV (reference sequence). In DNA, the CDR3 is TGTGCCAGCAGTTTAGGATACGGGGGGCGCCAAGAGACCCAGTACTTC. Protein sequence: CASSLGYGGRQETQYF.

The chain couples TRBV24-1 to TRBJ2-1; tentative D call: TRBD2 (5 bases). Trimming took 6 bases from V and 1 from J, leaving 9 bases between them. Germline CDR1 and CDR2: KGHDR and SFDVKD. The CDR3 totals 14 residues. The CDR3: CATSSGWSYNEQFF. The CDR3 nucleotides are TGTGCCACCAGTTCGGGATGGTCCTACAATGAGCAGTTCTTC.

This rearrangement joins TRBV5-4 to TRBJ1-2, with TRBD1 as a possible D gene (5 bases). CDR3 size: 13 residues. V lost 2 bases, J lost 8 bases, and 13 bases lay in between. Germline CDR1 and CDR2: SGHNT and YYREEE (reference sequence). CDR3 loop: CASSFISQGGYTF. The CDR3, as DNA: TGTGCCAGCAGCTTTATAAGCCAGGGAGGCTACACCTTC.